The next 30 T cell receptor beta chains were all read from a single sample in a study of blood T cells in healthy people across ages. Through a sample-barcoded 5' primer and a J-beta primer mix, a second PCR was run for roughly 6 to 12 cycles. A single record per CDR3 protein comes from TCRdb applying MiXCR to the 5' RACE reads. This table has hundreds of thousands of distinct CDR3 sequences, roughly 50% appearing once. The sequencing input was blood. These receptors were taken from a middle-aged man in good health.

A few counts support this clonotype. The V gene is TRBV29-1, the J gene TRBJ2-4; TRBD1 agrees at 8 bases. The CDR3 runs to 15 residues. Germline V lookup: CDR1 SQVTM, CDR2 ANQGSEA. J lost 2 bases, V lost 0 bases, and 3 bases had no gene match. The CDR3 protein is CSVEEGQGSKNIQYF. In nucleotides, the CDR3 is TGCAGCGTTGAAGAAGGACAGGGTTCCAAAAACATTCAGTACTTC.

The rearrangement uses TRBV20-1 and TRBJ1-5; 8 nucleotides line up with TRBD1. The CDR3 spans 16 residues. Germline V gives CDR1 DFQATT, CDR2 SNEGSKA (reference sequence). Trimming took 2 bases from V and 0 from J; bases not matched to a gene: 6. For the CDR3, the DNA is TGCAGTGCTAGACCGCCGACAGGGGATAGCAATCAGCCCCAGCATTTT. Protein product: CSARPPTGDSNQPQHF.

This chain uses TRBV24-1 with TRBJ2-5, with a possible D match to TRBD1 (5 bases). Germline CDR1 and CDR2: KGHDR and SFDVKD. CDR3 length equals 14 residues. V gave up 3 bases and J gave up 3 bases, with 10 bases separating them. As DNA, the CDR3 is TGTGCCACCAGTGATCCTGACAGAGAAGAGACCCAGTACTTC. Translating it yields CATSDPDREETQYF.

The sample holds a few counts of this clonotype. CDR3 loop: CASSETGATYEQYF. CDR3 in DNA: TGCGCCAGCAGTGAGACAGGGGCAACCTACGAGCAGTACTTC. The chain combines TRBV5-1 with TRBJ2-7; TRBD1 matches at 8 bases. CDR3 size: 14 residues. V shed 5 bases, J shed 2 bases, and the junction held 6 bases outside the gene matches. Germline V CDR1 and CDR2: SGHRS, YFSETQ.

The chain has TRBV20-1 and TRBJ2-7; 7 bases map to TRBD1. J gave up 2 bases and V 7 bases, and 8 bases lay outside the gene matches. Germline V gene sequence: CDR1 DFQATT, CDR2 SNEGSKA (reference sequence). The CDR3 is made up of 13 amino acids. The chain's CDR3 is CSVRYRGTYEQYF. The CDR3, as DNA: TGCAGTGTGAGGTACAGGGGAACCTACGAGCAGTACTTC.

The chain joins TRBV5-1 to TRBJ2-3; no reliable D call. CDR1 is SGHRS and CDR2 is YFSETQ in the germline V gene. The CDR3 length is 15 residues. V shed 1 base and J shed 6 bases, with 15 bases lying between them. The CDR3 is CASSLSHRDVDTQYF. CDR3 coding DNA: TGCGCCAGCAGCTTGTCTCACAGAGATGTTGATACGCAGTATTTT. Full variable domain (remainder filled in from reference TRBV5-1 and TRBJ2-3): KAGVTQTPRYLIKTRGQQVTLSCSPISGHRSVSWYQQTPGQGLQFLFEYFSETQRNKGNFPGRFSGRQFSNSRSEMNVSTLELGDSALYLCASSLSHRDVDTQYFGPGTRLTVL.

The chain employs TRBV27 and TRBJ2-5; 10 nucleotides line up with TRBD1. The DNA end is more similar to TRBJ2-7, so the J call may be wrong. The CDR3 spans 14 residues. CDR1 is MNHEY, CDR2 SMNVEV, per germline (reference sequence). The CDR3 here is CASSFGQGGSEQYF. As DNA, the CDR3 is TGTGCCAGCAGCTTTGGACAGGGGGGGAGCGAGCAGTACTTC.

The V call is TRBV7-3, the J call TRBJ2-7; D remains ambiguous. Germline lookup yields CDR1 SGHTA and CDR2 FQGTGA. The CDR3 runs 14 residues. Trimming removed 0 bases at V and 12 bases at J, with 18 bases between. The CDR3 loop reads CASSLTMAIETRYF. The CDR3 DNA follows: TGTGCCAGCAGCTTAACGATGGCGATAGAGACTCGGTACTTC.

This rearrangement joins TRBV9 to TRBJ1-6, with unresolved D. CDR1 is SGDLS, CDR2 YYNGEE, per germline. Trimming cost V 4 bases and J 7 bases, with 6 bases left between them. This CDR3 is 12 amino acids long. DNA for the CDR3: TGTGCCAGCAGCTCGGCCAATTCACCCCTCCACTTT. Its protein product is CASSSANSPLHF. Full variable domain (rest looked up from reference TRBV9 and TRBJ1-6): DSGVTQTPKHLITATGQRVTLRCSPRSGDLSVYWYQQSLDQGLQFLIQYYNGEERAKGNILERFSAQQFPDLHSELNLSSLELGDSALYFCASSSANSPLHFGNGTRLTVT.

The V and J genes are TRBV21-1 and TRBJ2-1; the table's D call TRBD2 went unverified against the DNA. TRBV21-1 is classified as a pseudogene. There are 14 residues in the CDR3. CDR3 region: CASSTSGTVNEQFF. The CDR3 DNA is TGTGCCAGCAGCACTAGCGGGACAGTAAATGAGCAGTTCTTC.

The chain links TRBV7-2 to TRBJ2-1, with 10 nucleotides matching TRBD2. This CDR3 is 15 amino acids long. Germline V gives CDR1 SGHTA, CDR2 FQGNSA. V trimming: 5 bases; J trimming: 4 bases; junction bases outside the gene matches: 5. The CDR3 is CASSLLAGQYNEQFF. The CDR3 DNA follows: TGTGCCAGCAGCCTACTAGCGGGGCAATACAATGAGCAGTTCTTC.

This sequence joins TRBV3-1 and TRBJ1-2; 8 positions match TRBD1. In germline, CDR1 is LGHDT, CDR2 YNNKEL (reference sequence). J lost 6 bases, V lost 0 bases, and 18 bases had no gene match. This CDR3 contains 19 residues. The CDR3 DNA sequence: TGTGCCAGCAGCCAAGAGTCCGGACAGGGTAAATACCGCGCGAATGGCTACACCTTC. Protein sequence: CASSQESGQGKYRANGYTF.

This clonotype was counted a few times. The chain employs TRBV5-1 and TRBJ2-1; D is unclear. Per germline, CDR1 SGHRS and CDR2 YFSETQ. Trimming shortened V by 3 bases and J by 4 bases, and 8 bases separated the two germline ends. CDR3 length: 13 residues. DNA for the CDR3: TGCGCCAGCAGCTCGACCAATTACAATGAGCAGTTCTTC. The encoded protein is CASSSTNYNEQFF.

The chain is built from TRBV7-9 and TRBJ1-2; D is ambiguous. Deletions cut 6 bases from V and 4 bases from J, with 15 bases between. The V gene's germline CDR1 is SEHNR and CDR2 FQNEAQ (reference sequence). The CDR3 loop spans 14 amino acids. The CDR3 DNA follows: TGTGCCAGCAGTGAGTCCGGACTGCCCTATGGCTACACCTTC. Protein sequence: CASSESGLPYGYTF.

The chain recombines TRBV20-1 with TRBJ2-5, with D perhaps matching TRBD1 or TRBD2 (5 bases each). This CDR3 spans 14 amino acids. With 4 bases removed from V and 5 bases from J, the gap between germline ends came to 17 bases. Germline CDR1 and CDR2: DFQATT and SNEGSKA (reference sequence). The CDR3 region is CSAITPGRTETQYF. Written as DNA, the CDR3 is TGCAGTGCTATAACGCCGGGACGGACCGAGACCCAGTACTTC.

Comments on this clonotype: Just one base apart from a much larger clone, this may be a read error. The V gene is TRBV6-5, the J gene TRBJ2-7; TRBD1 matches at 9 bases. V was clipped by 0 bases and J by 5 bases; unmatched bases: 5. The germline CDR1 and CDR2 sequences are MNHEY and SVGAGI. The length of the CDR3 is 15 residues. The CDR3 DNA follows: TGTGCCAGCAGTTACTCGAGGACAGGGGTCGACGAGCAGTACTTC. Translating gives CASSYSRTGVDEQYF.

The chain is built from TRBV20-1 and TRBJ2-7; TRBD1 aligns across 7 bases. J was trimmed by 3 bases and V by 0 bases; bases with no gene match: 14. Germline lookup yields CDR1 DFQATT and CDR2 SNEGSKA (reference sequence). CDR3 length equals 17 residues. CDR3 region: CSARELIGRGTYYEQYF. CDR3 DNA: TGCAGTGCTAGAGAGTTAATCGGCAGGGGGACCTACTACGAGCAGTACTTC.

The chain is built from TRBV29-1 and TRBJ2-7, with D maybe TRBD1 (5 bases). V lost 4 bases to trimming and J lost 5 bases, with 15 bases between them. The CDR3 is 13 amino acids. Germline CDR1 SQVTM, CDR2 ANQGSEA. The CDR3 nucleotides read TGCAGCGTTGGAGTTGCAGGGCGGCACGAGCAGTACTTC. Residues: CSVGVAGRHEQYF.

This clonotype was seen many times. V is TRBV20-1 and J is TRBJ1-2; TRBD1 aligns across 7 bases. The CDR3 consists of 15 residues. CDR1 is DFQATT and CDR2 is SNEGSKA in the germline V gene (reference sequence). Germline trimming cut 5 bases from V and 3 bases from J; bases unmatched to any gene: 12. For the CDR3, the DNA is TGCAGTGCTGCCCCCCGCCTACAGGGGCACTATGGCTACACCTTC. It is translated as CSAAPRLQGHYGYTF.

This clonotype showed up just a few times. The chain carries TRBV20-1 and TRBJ2-7; 12 nucleotides line up with TRBD1. Trimming removed 0 bases from V and 2 bases from J; junction bases left unmatched: 2. Germline V gene sequence: CDR1 DFQATT, CDR2 SNEGSKA (reference sequence). CDR3 length: 15 amino acids. The CDR3 spells CSARDRDRGPYEQYF. CDR3 DNA: TGCAGTGCTAGAGATCGGGACAGGGGGCCCTACGAGCAGTACTTC.

V is TRBV27 and J is TRBJ1-2; TRBD1 might be the D (6 bases). Trimming cost V 7 bases and J 6 bases, with 15 bases left between them. The CDR3 is 13 residues long. Germline CDR1 is MNHEY and CDR2 is SMNVEV (reference sequence). The chain's CDR3 is CASTRGGGHGYTF. Written as DNA, the CDR3 is TGTGCCAGCACTCGAGGGGGGGGCCATGGCTACACCTTC.

On this clonotype: The conserved phenylalanine or tryptophan normally closing the CDR3 is absent here, so this likely arose from a read error. The chain is built from TRBV7-2 and TRBJ2-3; the match to TRBD2 covers 10 bases. With 2 bases clipped from V and 4 bases from J, the junction kept 9 bases outside the gene matches. The CDR3 runs 17 residues. Germline-derived CDR1 and CDR2 are SGHTA and FQGNSA. CDR3 coding DNA: TGTGCCAGCAGCTTACTACAGCGGGGGGGCGCGGCAGATACGCAGTATGTT. This sequence encodes CASSLLQRGGAADTQYV.

The chain combines TRBV10-3 with TRBJ1-1; 9 nucleotides agree with TRBD1. The CDR3 runs to 14 residues. Germline values: CDR1 ENHRY, CDR2 SYGVKD. Germline trimming cut 10 bases from V and 6 bases from J; bases unmatched to any gene: 12. The DNA for the CDR3 is TGTGCCACCGAAATGGCGGACAGGGGCTCTGAAGCTTTCTTT. Its protein is CATEMADRGSEAFF.

This clonotype came up once. The chain combines TRBV9 with TRBJ1-2; 7 positions agree with TRBD1. Germline lookup yields CDR1 SGDLS and CDR2 YYNGEE. There are 12 residues in the CDR3. The trim removed 2 bases at V and 8 bases at J, leaving 3 bases unmatched. The CDR3 DNA sequence: TGTGCCAGCAGCGTTGGGACAGCCGGCTACACCTTC. Translating it yields CASSVGTAGYTF.

The table lists this clonotype with a few counts. Here the CDR3 reads CSARGSGGPNSPLHF. Here the CDR3 DNA reads TGCAGTGCTAGAGGTTCGGGGGGCCCTAATTCACCCCTCCACTTT. The gene calls are TRBV20-1 and TRBJ1-6, with D perhaps matching TRBD1 (6 bases). CDR1 and CDR2 from the germline V gene are DFQATT and SNEGSKA (reference sequence). The CDR3 sequence is 15 residues long. V was cut by 1 base and J by 6 bases, with 13 bases left in between.

This clonotype was observed a few times. This chain connects TRBV28 to TRBJ2-7, with 8 positions matching TRBD1. The germline V gene has CDR1 MDHEN and CDR2 SYDVKM. This CDR3 contains 15 residues. The V segment lost 3 bases and the J segment 4 bases; nucleotides outside the gene matches: 8. The CDR3 sequence is CASSFSRQGAYEQYF. The CDR3 nucleotides read TGTGCCAGCAGTTTTTCCCGCCAGGGGGCTTACGAGCAGTACTTC.

The chain links TRBV27 to TRBJ2-5; no clear D gene. The CDR3 is made up of 15 amino acids. Trimming took 4 bases from V and 3 from J, leaving 15 bases between them. Germline V lookup: CDR1 MNHEY, CDR2 SMNVEV (reference sequence). CDR3 region: CASSYGRASKETQYF. In DNA, the CDR3 is TGTGCCAGCAGTTATGGACGAGCCTCAAAAGAGACCCAGTACTTC.

This clonotype occurred a few times. This rearrangement joins TRBV6-5 to TRBJ2-7; 7 bases agree with TRBD1. CDR1 and CDR2 (germline): MNHEY, SVGAGI. J lost 2 bases, V lost 8 bases, and 3 bases had no gene match. The CDR3 is 12 amino acids. The CDR3 sequence: CASHGTAYEQYF. DNA for the CDR3: TGTGCCAGCCATGGGACAGCCTACGAGCAGTACTTC.

The chain joins TRBV4-1 to TRBJ1-3; D may be TRBD1 (5 bases). This CDR3 comprises 18 residues. Germline V gives CDR1 MGHRA, CDR2 YSYEKL. V lost 0 bases and J 3 bases, leaving 18 bases between the germline ends. CDR3 DNA: TGCGCCAGCAGCCAAGATAACTTCTACAGGAGGGATGGAAACACCATATATTTT. Its protein is CASSQDNFYRRDGNTIYF.

Points on this clonotype: Since a much larger clone is just one base distant, this may be a read error. The chain carries TRBV29-1 and TRBJ2-7; no firm D call. The germline CDR1 and CDR2 sequences are SQVTM and ANQGSEA. The CDR3 is 13 amino acids. V was cut by 5 bases and J by 2 bases, with 13 bases left in between. Here the CDR3 reads CSVKVTSTYEQYF. The CDR3 bases are TGCAGCGTTAAAGTCACATCTACCTACGAGCAGTACTTC.